This T cell receptor (beta chain) appears in the sequencing data of a study of T cell repertoires in cytomegalovirus infection. For the study at large: Epitope selection comprised recently identified HLA-C-restricted CMV epitopes and well-studied HLA-B-restricted CMV epitopes. Study-level findings and limits: HLA-C-restricted CMV clonotypes gave the most frequent clonotype in two of eight donors.

Trimming pared 6 bases from V and 0 bases from J, leaving 10 bases between. The CDR3 contains 14 residues. The germline V gene encodes CDR1 SGHRS and CDR2 YFSETQ. TCRdb called the reads again in MiXCR, with one record for every CDR3 protein. This sample has approximately 600,000 distinct CDR3 sequences, with over 35% found just once. Of note for this clonotype: What it binds is not known.

Sequencing used cultured PBMCs, obtained from culture after CMV antigen stimulation. V gene TRBV5-1 combines with J gene TRBJ2-1; tentatively, D is TRBD1 or TRBD2 (5 bases each). The TCR originated in a human donor in good health (CMV status not recorded). Some clones in this sample may be carry-over from other donors' samples. The CDR3 protein is CASTLGDSYNEQFF. In DNA form, the CDR3 reads TGCGCCAGCACATTGGGGGACTCCTACAATGAGCAGTTCTTC. Full variable domain (rest looked up from reference TRBV5-1 and TRBJ2-1): KAGVTQTPRYLIKTRGQQVTLSCSPISGHRSVSWYQQTPGQGLQFLFEYFSETQRNKGNFPGRFSGRQFSNSRSEMNVSTLELGDSALYLCASTLGDSYNEQFFGPGTRLTVL.